In its sample, the clone carrying this T cell receptor beta chain was seen many times. Trimming took 4 bases from V and 0 from J, leaving 11 bases between them. The CDR3 consists of 15 residues. The V gene's germline CDR1 is SEHNR and CDR2 FQNEAQ (reference sequence). This entry comes from a study of molecular identifiers for immune sequencing clone quantification. From the PCR reads, TCRdb called clonotypes with MiXCR, one entry per CDR3 protein. The profile shows 20,000 to 30,000 distinct CDR3 sequences, about a sixth of them singletons. The clonotype originates from a human donor in good health. Some libraries in this study had Jurkat cell RNA spiked in. V usage is TRBV7-9 and J usage is TRBJ2-3; weak D call: TRBD2 (5 bases). Material for sequencing was naive CD8+ T cells from blood, with Jurkat cell RNA spiked in. Indicated subset: FACS-sorted CD8+CD4-CCR7+CD45RA+ naive T cells. The CDR3 loop is CASSSRTDSTDTQYF. The CDR3 DNA is TGTGCCAGCAGCTCCCGGACTGACAGCACAGATACGCAGTATTTT.